A single T cell receptor beta chain is shown here with its context. This entry comes from a study of blood T cell repertoires in COVID-19. TCRdb's copy holds only in-frame clones and misses some; the assay was immunoSEQ multiplex PCR. Of about 190,000 clones listed, around 85% are singletons. The sample comprised peripheral blood. This clonotype was obtained from a man older than 75 with COVID-19, enrolled during active disease.

The CDR3: CASTRSTEAFF. CDR3 nucleotides: TGTGCCAGCACACGGAGCACTGAAGCTTTCTTT. This chain uses TRBV6-9 with TRBJ1-1; the D is unclear. This CDR3 comprises 11 residues. The V gene's germline CDR1 is MNHGY and CDR2 SVAAGI. V shed 7 bases and J shed 4 bases, with 7 bases lying between them.